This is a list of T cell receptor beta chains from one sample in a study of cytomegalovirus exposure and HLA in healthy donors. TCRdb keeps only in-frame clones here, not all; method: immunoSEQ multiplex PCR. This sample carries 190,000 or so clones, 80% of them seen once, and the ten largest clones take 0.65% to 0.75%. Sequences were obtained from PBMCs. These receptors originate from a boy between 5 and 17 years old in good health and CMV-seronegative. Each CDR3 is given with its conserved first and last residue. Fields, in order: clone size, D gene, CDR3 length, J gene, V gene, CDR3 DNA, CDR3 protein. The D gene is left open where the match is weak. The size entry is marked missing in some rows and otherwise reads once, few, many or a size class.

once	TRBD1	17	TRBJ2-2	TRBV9	TGTGCTAGCAGCGTAGTCAGGGGGTGGTCGAACACCGGGGAGCTGTTTTTT	CASSVVRGWSNTGELFF
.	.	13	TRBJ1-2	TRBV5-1	TGCGCCAGCAGTACGGGAAGTACGAATGGCTACACCTTC	CASSTGSTNGYTF
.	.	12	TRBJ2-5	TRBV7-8	TGTGCCAGCAGCTCGACCGGGGAGACCCAGTACTTC	CASSSTGETQYF
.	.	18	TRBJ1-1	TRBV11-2	TGTGCCAGCAGCTTATGGATCGGGGTGGGACTCCTGAACACTGAAGCTTTCTTT	CASSLWIGVGLLNTEAFF
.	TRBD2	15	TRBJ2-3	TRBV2	TGTGCCAGCAGTGTAGTAGCGGGGGGCACAGATACGCAGTATTTT	CASSVVAGGTDTQYF
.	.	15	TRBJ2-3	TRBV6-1	TGTGCCAGCAGTGACCGAACATCTAGCACAGATACGCAGTATTTT	CASSDRTSSTDTQYF
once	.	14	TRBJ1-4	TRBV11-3	TGTGCCAGCAGCTTAGCGGGGGGGCGTGAAAAACTGTTTTTT	CASSLAGGREKLFF
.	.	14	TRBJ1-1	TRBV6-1	TGTGCCAGCAGGATGGATAGCGCAAACACTGAAGCTTTCTTT	CASRMDSANTEAFF
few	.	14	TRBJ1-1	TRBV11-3	TGTGCCAGCAGCCCCTGGGGACAGAACACTGAAGCTTTCTTT	CASSPWGQNTEAFF
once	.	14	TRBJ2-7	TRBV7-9	TGTGCCAGCAGCTTAGAACAGACCTCTCCCGAGCAGTACTTC	CASSLEQTSPEQYF
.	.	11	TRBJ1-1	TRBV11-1	TGTGCCAGCAGCCGCGGAGGCGGGGCTTTCTTT	CASSRGGGAFF
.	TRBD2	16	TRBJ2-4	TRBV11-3	TGTGCCAGCAGCTCGGCTAGCGGGAGGGCCAAAAACATTCAGTACTTC	CASSSASGRAKNIQYF
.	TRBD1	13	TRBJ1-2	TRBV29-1	TGCAGCGCTGATGACAGGGGCATCTATGGCCACACCTTC	CSADDRGIYGHTF
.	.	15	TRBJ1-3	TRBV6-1	TGTGCCAGCAGCTCAAGGACATTTTCTGGAAACACCATATATTTT	CASSSRTFSGNTIYF
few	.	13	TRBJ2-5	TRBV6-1	TGTGCCAGCAGTGCCTCAGGGATGGAGACCCAGTACTTC	CASSASGMETQYF
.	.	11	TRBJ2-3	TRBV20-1	TGCAGTGTCGTGACAGTGGATACGCAGTATTTT	CSVVTVDTQYF
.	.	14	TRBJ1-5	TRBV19	TGTGCCAGTAGCGTACCACCGACTAGGGGGCCCCAGCATTTT	CASSVPPTRGPQHF
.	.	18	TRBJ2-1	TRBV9	TGTGCCAGCAGCGTAGATAATTACGCGGCCACATCCTACAATGAGCAGTTCTTC	CASSVDNYAATSYNEQFF
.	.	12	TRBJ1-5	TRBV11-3	TGTGCCAGCAGCTTAGCTGGCGGACCCCAGCATTTT	CASSLAGGPQHF
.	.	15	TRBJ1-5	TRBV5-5	TGTGCCAGCAGCCCGGGGGTAGGTCACAATCAGCCCCAGCATTTT	CASSPGVGHNQPQHF
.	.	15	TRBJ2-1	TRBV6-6	TGTGCCAGCAGAGATCAGGGACTCCCCTACAATGAGCAGTTCTTC	CASRDQGLPYNEQFF
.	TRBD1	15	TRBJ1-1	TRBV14	TGTGCCAGCAGCCCTTGGACAGGGGGGAACACTGAAGCTTTCTTT	CASSPWTGGNTEAFF
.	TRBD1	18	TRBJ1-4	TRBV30	TGTGCCTGGAGTCTCGGGTACGGACAGGGGGCATTTAATGAAAAACTGTTTTTT	CAWSLGYGQGAFNEKLFF
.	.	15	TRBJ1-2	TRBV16	TGTGCCAGCAGCCAATCCTCCGAGGGCCGAAGGGGCTACACCTTC	CASSQSSEGRRGYTF
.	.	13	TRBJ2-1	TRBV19	TGTGCCAGTAGTATATCCGGGGGCAATGAGCAGTTCTTC	CASSISGGNEQFF
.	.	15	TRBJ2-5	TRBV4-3	TGCGCCAGCAGCCAAGACTCGGCCACTGGGAGGACCCAGTACTTC	CASSQDSATGRTQYF
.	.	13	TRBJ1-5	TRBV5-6	TGTGCCAGCAGCTCGGGGGTGGGTCAGCCCCAGCATTTT	CASSSGVGQPQHF
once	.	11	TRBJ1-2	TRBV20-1	TGCAGTGCCCCGACAGCGCTTTGGCACACCTTC	CSAPTALWHTF
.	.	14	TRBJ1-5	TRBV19	TGTGCCAGTAGTGGACAGATTAGCAATCAGCCCCAGCATTTT	CASSGQISNQPQHF
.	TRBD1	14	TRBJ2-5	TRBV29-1	TGCAGCGTGTGCAAGGGACAGGGGAAAGAGACCCAGTACTTC	CSVCKGQGKETQYF
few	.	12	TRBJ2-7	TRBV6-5	TGTGCAGCTGGGCTAGGAGGAATCGAGCAGTACTTC	CAAGLGGIEQYF
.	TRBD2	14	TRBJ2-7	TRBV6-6	TGTGCCAGCAGTTCCCCCACTAGCGCGTCCGAGCAGTACTTC	CASSSPTSASEQYF
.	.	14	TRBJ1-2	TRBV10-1	TGCGCCAGCAGTGAGGCAGGTTTTAACTATGGCTACACCTTC	CASSEAGFNYGYTF
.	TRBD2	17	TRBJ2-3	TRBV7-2	TGTGCCAGCAGCTTCACACCGCTAGCGGGGGGAACAGATACGCAGTATTTT	CASSFTPLAGGTDTQYF
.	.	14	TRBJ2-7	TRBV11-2	TGTGCCAGCAGCTTAGCAGGGCTCTCCTACGAGCAGTACTTC	CASSLAGLSYEQYF
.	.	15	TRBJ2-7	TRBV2	TGTGCCAGCAGTGAACAGCGGTTCGACTCCTACGAGCAGTACTTC	CASSEQRFDSYEQYF
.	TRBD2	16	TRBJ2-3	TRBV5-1	TGCGCCAGCAGATCGGCGGGACTAGCGAGCACAGATACGCAGTATTTT	CASRSAGLASTDTQYF
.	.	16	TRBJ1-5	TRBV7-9	TGTGCCAGCAGCTTAGCAACAGGGACATTCAATCAGCCCCAGCATTTT	CASSLATGTFNQPQHF
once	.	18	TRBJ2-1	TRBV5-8	TGTGCCAGCAGCTTGTTCCGAGTGGCGGGGTCCTCCTACAATGAGCAGTTCTTC	CASSLFRVAGSSYNEQFF